These 26 T cell receptor beta chains were all obtained from the same sample, sequenced in a study of shared clonotypes between healthy human individuals. Clones were read by immunoSEQ multiplex PCR, and TCRdb kept only the in-frame ones, dropping some. The sample records 640,000 or so clones, about three quarters being singletons. The specimen was memory CD4+ T cells sorted from blood. Subset noted: CD45RA-negative fraction. The origin of the receptors is a woman younger than 45 in good health.

V and J are TRBV30 and TRBJ2-3; tentative D call: TRBD1 (6 bases). The germline gives CDR1 GTSNPN, CDR2 SVGIG (reference sequence). The CDR3 is made up of 15 amino acids. Trimming left V 4 bases short and J 6 bases short, with 20 bases between. CDR3 DNA: TGTGCCTGGACTAGCAACAGGGATACAACCGATACGCAGTATTTT. Protein sequence: CAWTSNRDTTDTQYF.

The CDR3 DNA reads as TGTGCCAGCAGCTCGGACAGACCCCCCTTGGAGCAGTACTTC. Its translation is CASSSDRPPLEQYF. The chain employs TRBV13 and TRBJ2-7; D might be TRBD1 (6 bases). V lost 4 bases and J lost 7, with 17 bases in between. From germline, CDR1 is PRHDT and CDR2 FYEKMQ (reference sequence). The CDR3 runs 14 residues.

The genes are TRBV5-5 and TRBJ1-2; possibly TRBD1 for D (6 bases). The germline V gene has CDR1 SGHKS and CDR2 YYEKEE (reference sequence). This CDR3 spans 13 amino acids. The V end was cut by 4 bases, the J end by 4 bases, with 11 bases between. CDR3: CASSDQGTYGYTF. The CDR3 nucleotides read TGTGCCAGCAGCGATCAGGGGACCTATGGCTACACCTTC.

The V gene is TRBV21-1, the J gene TRBJ2-5. TRBV21-1 is designated a pseudogene. This CDR3 is 15 amino acids long. CDR3 in DNA: TGTGCCAGCAGCACTCGGAAGGGTCCCCAAGAGACCCAGTACTTC. Protein sequence: CASSTRKGPQETQYF.

This rearrangement joins TRBV5-5 to TRBJ2-7; 9 bases line up with TRBD2. Germline CDR1 SGHKS, CDR2 YYEKEE (reference sequence). This CDR3 is built from 15 residues. The V and J ends lost 0 bases and 3 bases, in that order; junction bases with no gene match: 4. The CDR3 reads CASSLGLADLYEQYF. In DNA form, the CDR3 reads TGTGCCAGCAGCTTGGGACTAGCGGACCTCTACGAGCAGTACTTC.

The chain joins TRBV6-1 to TRBJ2-6; D remains ambiguous. The CDR3 loop spans 13 amino acids. The germline V and J ends were trimmed by 8 bases and 1 base, with 6 bases remaining between them. Germline loops: CDR1 MNHNS, CDR2 SASEGT. CDR3 amino acids: CASLPSGANVLTF. As DNA, the CDR3 is TGTGCCAGCCTCCCATCTGGGGCCAACGTCCTGACTTTC.

The chain joins TRBV7-8 to TRBJ1-2, with 7 bases identical to TRBD1. This CDR3 has 15 amino acids. With 1 base clipped from V and 7 bases from J, the junction kept 9 bases outside the gene matches. Germline assignment: CDR1 SGHVS and CDR2 FQNEAQ. CDR3 amino acids: CASSLGGQQAGGYTF. In DNA form, the CDR3 reads TGTGCCAGCAGCTTAGGGGGACAGCAGGCTGGTGGCTACACCTTC.

This clone was detected once. The chain employs TRBV2 and TRBJ2-5; 7 positions match TRBD1. V trimming: 10 bases; J trimming: 4 bases; junction bases outside the gene matches: 12. The CDR3 has 14 amino acids. Germline CDR1 reads SNHLY; CDR2 reads FYNNEI. CDR3 nucleotides: TGTGCCACCAACAGGGGAGCGGTATCAGAGACCCAGTACTTC. Encoded protein: CATNRGAVSETQYF.

The rearrangement uses TRBV30 and TRBJ1-3, with 7 bases aligning to TRBD1. The germline gives CDR1 GTSNPN, CDR2 SVGIG (reference sequence). The V and J ends lost 4 bases and 5 bases, in that order; junction bases with no gene match: 14. The CDR3 runs to 16 residues. CDR3 loop: CAWTPSDRQFRNTIYF. The DNA of the CDR3 is TGTGCCTGGACTCCCTCGGACAGGCAGTTTCGAAACACCATATATTTT.

This clone has a single count. The J gene is TRBJ2-7, the V gene TRBV7-3; unclear D gene. Trimming removed 7 bases from V and 0 bases from J, with 13 bases in between. The CDR3 runs to 14 residues. Germline CDR1 is SGHTA and CDR2 is FQGTGA. CDR3 bases: TGTGCCAGCAAGGAGCGACTCCTCTCCTACGAGCAGTACTTC. The encoded protein is CASKERLLSYEQYF.

J is TRBJ1-1 and V is TRBV27; TRBD1 matches at 7 bases. Unmatched junction bases numbered 6, after V lost 6 bases and J lost 2 bases. Per the germline V gene, CDR1 is MNHEY and CDR2 is SMNVEV (reference sequence). This CDR3 comprises 14 residues. The DNA for the CDR3 is TGTGCCAGCAGGAGACAGGGTACAAACACTGAAGCTTTCTTT. It codes for CASRRQGTNTEAFF.

About this clone itself: Relative to the germline gene, one junction end is altered; a read error may explain this. The chain employs TRBV6-6 and TRBJ1-3; unclear D gene. From germline, CDR1 is MNHNY and CDR2 SVGAGI (reference sequence). The CDR3 is 12 amino acids. The DNA of the CDR3 is TGTGCCATCAGTGACTCTGGAAACACCATATATTTT. Its protein product is CAISDSGNTIYF.

The J gene is TRBJ1-2, the V gene TRBV28; D is undetermined. V lost 9 bases and J 0 bases, leaving 17 bases between the germline ends. The germline V gene has CDR1 MDHEN and CDR2 SYDVKM. This CDR3 has 15 amino acids. This CDR3 reads CASSPVGPSNYGYTF. CDR3 in DNA: TGTGCCAGTTCCCCGGTCGGGCCCTCTAACTATGGCTACACCTTC.

This clone was seen a handful of times. The chain links TRBV6-1 to TRBJ1-5; TRBD1 matches at 7 bases. This CDR3 spans 15 amino acids. V was pared by 4 bases and J by 3 bases, with 6 bases of the junction left unmatched. CDR1 MNHNS and CDR2 SASEGT come from the germline V gene. CDR3 sequence: CASSVTTGPNQPQHF. CDR3 in DNA: TGTGCCAGCAGTGTCACGACAGGGCCCAATCAGCCCCAGCATTTT.

The chain uses TRBV18 and TRBJ1-1; the D gene is possibly TRBD1 (6 bases). CDR3 length: 12 residues. Trimming removed 3 bases from V and 5 bases from J, with 7 bases in between. Germline lookup yields CDR1 KGHSH and CDR2 LQKENI. The CDR3 nucleotides read TGTGCCAGCTCACCGGGGGCTACTGAAGCTTTCTTT. Its translation: CASSPGATEAFF.

This clone was seen once. This chain joins TRBV23-1 and TRBJ1-1; the D is unclear. TRBV23-1 is labeled an ORF, and its function is uncertain. Trimming cost V 8 bases and J 1 base, with 11 bases left between them. The length of the CDR3 is 13 residues. The CDR3 is CASCSGKNTEAFF. For the CDR3, the DNA is TGCGCCAGCTGTTCCGGGAAGAACACTGAAGCTTTCTTT.

Only a few counts were recorded for this clone. The gene calls are TRBV5-1 and TRBJ1-2, with 9 bases matching TRBD1. The germline gives CDR1 SGHRS, CDR2 YFSETQ. Trimming at V came to 4 bases and at J to 6 bases, leaving 13 bases not matched to a gene. The CDR3 runs 16 residues. The CDR3, as DNA: TGCGCCAGCAGCCCAGCATGGGGGACAGGGAGGGATGGCTACACCTTC. This encodes CASSPAWGTGRDGYTF.

The V and J genes are TRBV9 and TRBJ2-1, with a tentative D call TRBD2 (6 bases). Trimming left V 0 bases short and J 5 bases short, with 24 bases between. CDR1 is SGDLS and CDR2 is YYNGEE in the germline V gene. CDR3 length: 19 amino acids. The CDR3 loop reads CASSVGRGSGPFKNNEQFF. The CDR3 DNA follows: TGTGCCAGCAGCGTAGGGAGGGGCAGCGGGCCCTTCAAGAACAATGAGCAGTTCTTC.

The genes are TRBV14 and TRBJ1-1; no reliable D call. Germline assignment: CDR1 SGHDN and CDR2 FVKESK. The CDR3 consists of 16 residues. With 4 bases removed from V and 10 bases from J, the gap between germline ends came to 25 bases. CDR3 sequence: CASSPQRVRTGTGAFF. The CDR3 bases are TGTGCCAGCAGCCCACAGAGGGTAAGGACTGGAACCGGAGCTTTCTTT.

DNA of the CDR3: TGTGCCAGCAGCTTAGTCGGGGTAGACTACGAGCAGTACTTC. It codes for CASSLVGVDYEQYF. This chain uses TRBV11-2 with TRBJ2-7; the D gene is possibly TRBD2 (5 bases). Germline CDR1 SGHAT, CDR2 FQNNGV. Trimming shortened V by 1 base and J by 3 bases, and 10 bases separated the two germline ends. The CDR3 is made up of 14 amino acids.

This clone has only a few counts. The V call is TRBV11-3, the J call TRBJ2-1; 7 nucleotides match TRBD2. The CDR3 runs to 14 residues. Unmatched junction bases numbered 7, after V lost 3 bases and J lost 8 bases. Germline V gives CDR1 SGHNT, CDR2 YENEEA. The CDR3 is CASSFGGSVDEQFF. In nucleotides, the CDR3 is TGTGCCAGCAGCTTCGGCGGGAGTGTTGATGAGCAGTTCTTC.

The chain recombines TRBV30 with TRBJ1-4; 7 nucleotides line up with TRBD1. Germline CDR1 reads GTSNPN; CDR2 reads SVGIG (reference sequence). The CDR3 is made up of 14 amino acids. Trimming took 2 bases from V and 8 from J; bases not matched to a gene: 8. CDR3 nucleotides: TGTGCCTGGAGTTCCGGGACAGCTTCAGAAAAACTGTTTTTT. Translating it yields CAWSSGTASEKLFF.

V and J are TRBV28 and TRBJ2-1; 9 bases are shared with TRBD1. CDR3 length: 15 residues. Per the germline V gene, CDR1 is MDHEN and CDR2 is SYDVKM. The trim removed 7 bases at V and 7 bases at J, leaving 11 bases unmatched. The CDR3 here is CASIEGGDRANEQFF. DNA for the CDR3: TGTGCCAGCATCGAAGGAGGGGACAGGGCTAATGAGCAGTTCTTC.

V is TRBV28 and J is TRBJ2-5; D is unresolved. This CDR3 contains 14 residues. V was shortened by 5 bases and J by 5 bases, with 15 bases between the two germline ends. From germline, CDR1 is MDHEN and CDR2 SYDVKM. This CDR3 is CASSGRRATETQYF. CDR3 in DNA: TGTGCCAGCAGTGGGCGCCGGGCGACGGAGACCCAGTACTTC.

This clone was seen more than once but under ten times. Other DNA variants within this sample encode the same CDR3. This chain joins TRBV7-2 and TRBJ2-5; 10 nucleotides match TRBD2. The V and J ends lost 3 bases and 5 bases, in that order; junction bases with no gene match: 9. Germline values: CDR1 SGHTA, CDR2 FQGNSA. CDR3 length equals 16 residues. The CDR3 sequence: CASSLGGLAGVETQYF. DNA of the CDR3: TGTGCCAGCAGCTTGGGCGGGCTAGCGGGAGTCGAGACCCAGTACTTC.

On this clone: The same CDR3 also results from other DNA sequences found in this sample. The rearrangement joins TRBV5-1 to TRBJ1-1; TRBD1 matches at 7 bases. The trim removed 0 bases at V and 1 base at J, leaving 3 bases unmatched. This CDR3 has 15 residues. CDR1 is SGHRS and CDR2 is YFSETQ in the germline V gene. The CDR3 DNA sequence: TGCGCCAGCAGCTTGGGAGGGACAGCGAACACTGAAGCTTTCTTT. This encodes CASSLGGTANTEAFF. The variable domain in full, completed from reference TRBV5-1 and TRBJ1-1, reads KAGVTQTPRYLIKTRGQQVTLSCSPISGHRSVSWYQQTPGQGLQFLFEYFSETQRNKGNFPGRFSGRQFSNSRSEMNVSTLELGDSALYLCASSLGGTANTEAFFGQGTRLTVV.